Below, 23 T cell receptor beta chains from the same sample are listed, as sequenced in a study of shared clonotypes between healthy human individuals. Sequencing used immunoSEQ multiplex PCR; TCRdb keeps in-frame clones, though not all of them. The sample has approximately 740,000 clones; approximately 79% are singletons. Sequencing was carried out using memory CD4+ T cells sorted from blood. Subset indicated: CD45RA-negative fraction. Receptors were obtained from a woman in her twenties or thirties in good health.

The genes are TRBV10-2 and TRBJ2-4; 9 nucleotides line up with TRBD2. The CDR3 totals 19 residues. Trimming at V came to 1 base and at J to 1 base, leaving 11 bases not matched to a gene. Germline V gives CDR1 WSHSY, CDR2 SAAADI. The CDR3 coding sequence is TGCGCCAGCAGTGAGTGGGCGGGAGGGTACGTCTTGGCCAAAAACATTCAGTACTTC. Protein: CASSEWAGGYVLAKNIQYF.

The CDR3 bases are TGTGCCAGCAGTCCGATCAACGTTGAAAGCTATGAGCAGTTCTTC. It yields the protein CASSPINVESYEQFF. The chain employs TRBV28 and TRBJ2-1; D remains unclear. The CDR3 spans 15 residues. Germline V gene sequence: CDR1 MDHEN, CDR2 SYDVKM. V shed 5 bases and J shed 8 bases, with 19 bases lying between them.

This chain connects TRBV4-2 to TRBJ2-2; D is unclear. With 0 bases removed from V and 4 bases from J, the gap between germline ends came to 15 bases. The V gene's germline CDR1 is LGHNA and CDR2 YNFKEQ. The CDR3 length is 17 residues. CDR3 sequence reads: CASSQDGYGSATGELFF. Written as DNA, the CDR3 is TGTGCCAGCAGCCAAGATGGGTACGGGTCGGCCACCGGGGAGCTGTTTTTT.

This rearrangement joins TRBV9 to TRBJ2-3, with a possible D match to TRBD2 (6 bases). CDR1 is SGDLS and CDR2 is YYNGEE in the germline V gene. V gave up 3 bases and J gave up 5 bases, with 7 bases separating them. The CDR3 has 12 amino acids. CDR3 DNA: TGTGCCAGCAGCGCAGCGGGAGATACGCAGTATTTT. This sequence encodes CASSAAGDTQYF.

V is TRBV23-1 and J is TRBJ1-5, with 7 bases aligning to TRBD1. TRBV23-1 is labeled an ORF, and its function is uncertain. The CDR3 sequence is 14 residues long. V gave up 2 bases and J gave up 3 bases; unmatched junction bases: 1. The CDR3 nucleotides are TGCGCCAGCAGTCAAGGACAGGTCAATCAGCCCCAGCATTTT. This translates into CASSQGQVNQPQHF.

V gene TRBV18 combines with J gene TRBJ1-5; D gene unclear. V was pared by 1 base and J by 1 base, with 5 bases between. The CDR3 covers 14 residues. The germline V gene has CDR1 KGHSH and CDR2 LQKENI. CDR3: CASSPLDSNQPQHF. The CDR3 bases are TGTGCCAGCTCACCACTGGACAGCAATCAGCCCCAGCATTTT.

The chain employs TRBV19 and TRBJ1-1; TRBD1 agrees at 9 bases. Unmatched junction bases numbered 7, after V lost 8 bases and J lost 3 bases. CDR3 length: 14 amino acids. CDR1 is LNHDA, CDR2 SQIVND, per germline (reference sequence). The CDR3 protein is CASGTGSWYTEAFF. CDR3 sequence (DNA): TGTGCCAGTGGGACAGGGTCGTGGTACACTGAAGCTTTCTTT.

The chain uses TRBV7-3 and TRBJ2-3, with D possibly matching TRBD2 (5 bases). The CDR3 is 16 residues long. CDR1 SGHTA and CDR2 FQGTGA come from the germline V gene. V was trimmed by 1 base and J by 3 bases, leaving 14 bases between them. CDR3 sequence (DNA): TGTGCCAGCAGCTTAAATCCCCCTGGGGAGACAGATACGCAGTATTTT. Its translation: CASSLNPPGETDTQYF.

In this sample, this clone turned up many times. V usage is TRBV4-1 and J usage is TRBJ2-2, with TRBD1 matching 8 bases. The germline V gene has CDR1 MGHRA and CDR2 YSYEKL. The CDR3 spans 17 residues. Unmatched junction bases numbered 10, after V lost 3 bases and J lost 4 bases. In DNA, the CDR3 is TGCGCCAGCAGCCACCCCAGAGGCACAGGGGGCACCGGGGAGCTGTTTTTT. This gives the protein CASSHPRGTGGTGELFF.

The chain has TRBV6-6 and TRBJ1-2; D remains unclear. V lost 6 bases to trimming and J lost 6 bases, with 11 bases between them. CDR3 size: 12 residues. Per the germline V gene, CDR1 is MNHNY and CDR2 is SVGAGI (reference sequence). The CDR3 sequence: CASSGDTHGYTF. The CDR3 DNA reads TGTGCCAGCAGCGGAGACACCCATGGCTACACCTTC.

The chain has TRBV29-1 and TRBJ2-3; TRBD1 aligns across 11 bases. The CDR3 runs to 15 residues. Trimming removed 7 bases from V and 2 bases from J; junction bases left unmatched: 8. Germline V gene lookup returns CDR1 SQVTM and CDR2 ANQGSEA. As DNA, the CDR3 is TGCAGCGGACTCGGGACAGGGGGGACCACAGATACGCAGTATTTT. It is translated as CSGLGTGGTTDTQYF.

V usage is TRBV5-3 and J usage is TRBJ2-1; D is undetermined. TRBV5-3 is treated as an ORF (open reading frame) with a function not yet certain. The germline V and J ends were trimmed by 2 bases and 4 bases, with 16 bases remaining between them. The CDR3 loop spans 16 amino acids. The CDR3 DNA sequence: TGTGCCAGAAGCTTATCGAGTCTGCCTCTTTACAATGAGCAGTTCTTC. Translating gives CARSLSSLPLYNEQFF.

This chain connects TRBV21-1 to TRBJ2-2. TRBV21-1 is assigned pseudogene status. The CDR3 runs 15 residues. CDR3 bases: TGTGCCAGCAGCAAACACTTAGGGAACACCGGGGAGCTGTTTTTT. This codes for CASSKHLGNTGELFF.

J is TRBJ2-3 and V is TRBV11-2, with TRBD2 identical over 7 bases. Per germline, CDR1 SGHAT and CDR2 FQNNGV. The V and J ends lost 3 bases and 6 bases, in that order; junction bases with no gene match: 12. This CDR3 has 16 amino acids. The CDR3 bases are TGTGCCAGCAGCTTTTGGGGCGGGAGTGGTTTCGATACGCAGTATTTT. Translating gives CASSFWGGSGFDTQYF.

This rearrangement joins TRBV19 to TRBJ1-3; 8 bases map to TRBD1. Per germline, CDR1 LNHDA and CDR2 SQIVND (reference sequence). This CDR3 has 19 residues. V shed 6 bases and J 0 bases; nucleotides not matched to a gene: 16. CDR3 amino acids: CASRRQGLSPFFSGNTIYF. CDR3 sequence (DNA): TGTGCCAGTAGGAGACAGGGGTTGTCTCCTTTTTTCTCTGGAAACACCATATATTTT. Looking up the rest from reference TRBV19 and TRBJ1-3 gives the full variable domain: DGGITQSPKYLFRKEGQNVTLSCEQNLNHDAMYWYRQDPGQGLRLIYYSQIVNDFQKGDIAEGYSVSREKKESFPLTVTSAQKNPTAFYLCASRRQGLSPFFSGNTIYFGEGSWLTVV.

This clone has only a few counts. The chain links TRBV29-1 to TRBJ1-1, with D unresolved. V gave up 7 bases and J gave up 2 bases, with 14 bases separating them. CDR1 SQVTM and CDR2 ANQGSEA come from the germline V gene. This CDR3 region has 13 residues. CDR3 nucleotide sequence: TGCAGCGGGATACTCCAAATAAACACTGAAGCTTTCTTT. Translating gives CSGILQINTEAFF.

The V and J genes are TRBV11-2 and TRBJ1-2; the D is unclear. V shed 5 bases and J shed 7 bases, with 14 bases lying between them. The length of the CDR3 is 13 residues. From germline, CDR1 is SGHAT and CDR2 FQNNGV. The CDR3 is CASSLPGTGGYTF. The CDR3 nucleotides are TGTGCCAGCAGCCTACCCGGAACTGGTGGCTACACCTTC.

This clone came up once. The chain employs TRBV19 and TRBJ1-5, with D uncertain. This CDR3 spans 15 amino acids. Trimming pared 3 bases from V and 5 bases from J, leaving 14 bases between. Germline CDR1 reads LNHDA; CDR2 reads SQIVND (reference sequence). CDR3 bases: TGTGCCAGTAGTATGTGGGCCTATTCGGATCAGCCCCAGCATTTT. This encodes CASSMWAYSDQPQHF.

The table lists this clone with a few counts. The rearrangement links TRBV19 to TRBJ1-1; 11 nucleotides match TRBD1. The V gene's germline CDR1 is LNHDA and CDR2 SQIVND (reference sequence). J lost 7 bases, V lost 4 bases, and 8 bases had no gene match. This CDR3 spans 15 amino acids. The CDR3 reads CASSNVDRGPVEAFF. In DNA, the CDR3 is TGTGCCAGTAGTAATGTGGACAGGGGGCCAGTTGAAGCTTTCTTT.

This clone was seen just once. The rearrangement links TRBV6-1 to TRBJ2-7, with D possibly TRBD2 on 5 matching bases. V was cut by 4 bases and J by 1 base, with 11 bases left in between. The CDR3 is made up of 14 amino acids. Germline values: CDR1 MNHNS, CDR2 SASEGT. The CDR3 bases are TGTGCCAGCAGTGCCATCCGGGAATCCTACGAGCAGTACTTC. Translation gives CASSAIRESYEQYF.

The rearrangement joins TRBV28 to TRBJ2-5; 7 bases are a match to TRBD2. The CDR3 runs 13 residues. V lost 5 bases, J lost 7 bases, and 7 bases stayed unmatched. In germline, CDR1 is MDHEN, CDR2 SYDVKM. The CDR3 nucleotides read TGTGCCAGCAGTCCCGGGGCTAGCGGGACCCAGTACTTC. Translating gives CASSPGASGTQYF.

This clone was detected only once. The chain is built from TRBV2 and TRBJ2-3; TRBD2 aligns across 10 bases. Germline V gives CDR1 SNHLY, CDR2 FYNNEI. The CDR3 loop spans 15 amino acids. V trimming: 1 base; J trimming: 6 bases; junction bases outside the gene matches: 4. CDR3 coding DNA: TGTGCCAGCAGTGAAGGGAGCGGGGGGGTGGATACGCAGTATTTT. Translation gives CASSEGSGGVDTQYF.

The chain is built from TRBV27 and TRBJ2-3; D call uncertain. Trimming removed 3 bases from V and 0 bases from J, with 7 bases in between. CDR1 is MNHEY and CDR2 is SMNVEV in the germline V gene (reference sequence). The CDR3 loop spans 14 amino acids. CDR3 sequence (DNA): TGTGCCAGCAGTTTTCGGCATAGCACAGATACGCAGTATTTT. It translates to CASSFRHSTDTQYF.